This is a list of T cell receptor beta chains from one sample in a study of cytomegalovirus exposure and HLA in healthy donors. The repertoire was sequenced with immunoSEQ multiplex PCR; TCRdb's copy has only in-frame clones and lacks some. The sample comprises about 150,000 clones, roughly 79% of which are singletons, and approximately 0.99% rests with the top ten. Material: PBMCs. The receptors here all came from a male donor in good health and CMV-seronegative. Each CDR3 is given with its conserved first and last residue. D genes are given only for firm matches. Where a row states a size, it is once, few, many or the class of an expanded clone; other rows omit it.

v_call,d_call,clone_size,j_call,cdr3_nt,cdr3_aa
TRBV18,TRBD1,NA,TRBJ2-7,TGTGCCAGCTCAAGGGCGGGACAGGGATCCTACGAGCAGTACTTC,CASSRAGQGSYEQYF
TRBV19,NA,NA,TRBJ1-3,TGTGCCAGTAGTATCGACAGGATTACTGGAAACACCATATATTTT,CASSIDRITGNTIYF
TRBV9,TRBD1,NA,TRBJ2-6,TGTGCCAGCAGCGGGACAGGGGGGTCTGGGGCCAACGTCCTGACTTTC,CASSGTGGSGANVLTF
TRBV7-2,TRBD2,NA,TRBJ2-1,TGTGCCAGCAGCCGTCTAGCGGGGGGGCGGGAAAATGAGCAGTTCTTC,CASSRLAGGRENEQFF
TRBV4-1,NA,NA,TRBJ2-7,TGCGCCAGCAGCATCACAACGCCCTACGAGCAGTACTTC,CASSITTPYEQYF
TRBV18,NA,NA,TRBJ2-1,TGTGCCAGCTCAGTACAGGGGGGGTCCTACAATGAGCAGTTCTTC,CASSVQGGSYNEQFF
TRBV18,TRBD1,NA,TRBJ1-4,TGTGCCAGCTCACCGTGGGGACAGGGGGCTTTAGGTGAAAAACTGTTTTTT,CASSPWGQGALGEKLFF
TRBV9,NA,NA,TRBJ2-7,TGTGCCAGCAGCCTAGGGGGGGGTAGTCCCTACGAGCAGTACTTC,CASSLGGGSPYEQYF
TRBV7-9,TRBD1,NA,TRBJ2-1,TGTTCCAGCAGCTTACAGGGGAATGAGCAGTTCTTC,CSSSLQGNEQFF
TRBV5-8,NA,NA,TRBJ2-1,TGTGCCAGCAGCTTGGCACAGGGCTTCTACAATGAGCAGTTCTTC,CASSLAQGFYNEQFF
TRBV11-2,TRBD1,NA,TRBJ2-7,TGTGCCAGCAGCCGGGACAGGGTCTACGAGCAGTACTTC,CASSRDRVYEQYF
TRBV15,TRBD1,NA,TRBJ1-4,TGTGCCACCAGCAGTTACCTCGACAGGGGGCGAGGTGAAAAACTGTTTTTT,CATSSYLDRGRGEKLFF
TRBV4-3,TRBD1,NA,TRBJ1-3,TGCGCCAGCAGCCTTAGACAGGGGAGGGGAAACACCATATATTTT,CASSLRQGRGNTIYF
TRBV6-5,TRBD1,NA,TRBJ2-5,TGTGCCAGCAGAGGGGCAGGGGGCGGGCAAGAGACCCAGTACTTC,CASRGAGGGQETQYF
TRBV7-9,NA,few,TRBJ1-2,TGTGCCAGCACCACTTCCAACTATGGCTACACCTTC,CASTTSNYGYTF
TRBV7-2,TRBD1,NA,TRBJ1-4,TGTGCCAGCAGCCCCGGGACAGGGGGCGTTTGGGGTGAAAAACTGTTTTTT,CASSPGTGGVWGEKLFF
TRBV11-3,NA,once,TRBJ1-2,TGTGCCAGCAGCTTACGGCAGGGTAGGGATGGCTACACCTTC,CASSLRQGRDGYTF
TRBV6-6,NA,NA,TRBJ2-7,TGTGCCAGCAGAGTCGGGGGACCAGGAAAGTACGAGCAGTACTTC,CASRVGGPGKYEQYF
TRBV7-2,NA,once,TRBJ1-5,TGTGCCAGCAGCCCCAGGGCCTATAGCAATCAGCCCCAGCATTTT,CASSPRAYSNQPQHF
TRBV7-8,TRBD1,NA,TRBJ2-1,TGTGCCAGCACCCATCGAGGGGACAGGCGGTTCAATGAGCAGTTCTTC,CASTHRGDRRFNEQFF
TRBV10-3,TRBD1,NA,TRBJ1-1,TGTGCCATCACCGGGACAGGGAGTGAAGCTTTCTTT,CAITGTGSEAFF
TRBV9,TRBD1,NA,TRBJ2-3,TGTGCCAGCAGCGTAGGAACAGGGGGCACAGATACGCAGTATTTT,CASSVGTGGTDTQYF
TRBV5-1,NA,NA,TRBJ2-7,TGCGCCAGCAGCTTGTTGGGGGACACCTACGAGCAGTACTTC,CASSLLGDTYEQYF
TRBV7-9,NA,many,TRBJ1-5,TGTGCCAGCAGCCCTATACCTAGCAATCAGCCCCAGCATTTT,CASSPIPSNQPQHF
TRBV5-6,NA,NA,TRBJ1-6,TGTGCCAGCAGCCGCCGGGGGGTGGTGGATTCACCCCTCCACTTT,CASSRRGVVDSPLHF
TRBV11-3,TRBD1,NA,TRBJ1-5,TGTGCCAGCAGCGGTGGACAGGGTGGTCAGCCCCAGCATTTT,CASSGGQGGQPQHF
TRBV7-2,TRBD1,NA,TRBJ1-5,TGTGCCAGCAGCGAAGGACAGGGAAGCAATCAGCCCCAGCATTTT,CASSEGQGSNQPQHF
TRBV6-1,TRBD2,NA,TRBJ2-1,TGTGCCAGCAGTGACGGGACTAGCAATGAGCAGTTCTTC,CASSDGTSNEQFF
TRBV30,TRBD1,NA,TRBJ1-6,TGTGCCTGCGGACAGGGTATGGATTCACCCCTCCACTTT,CACGQGMDSPLHF
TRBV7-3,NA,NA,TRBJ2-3,TGTGCCAGCAGCTCCGGGACACACGCAGATACGCAGTATTTT,CASSSGTHADTQYF
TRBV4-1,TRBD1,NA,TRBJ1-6,TGCGCCAGCAGCTGGTCCGGACAGGGGGCGAAGGCCTATAATTCACCCCTCCACTTT,CASSWSGQGAKAYNSPLHF
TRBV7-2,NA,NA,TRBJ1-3,TGTGCCAGCAGCTTTGGGGGGGCCTACTCTGGAAACACCATATATTTT,CASSFGGAYSGNTIYF
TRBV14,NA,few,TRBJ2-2,TGTGCCAGCAGCCCTCAGGGAAGGGGTTCGATCGGGGAGCTGTTTTTT,CASSPQGRGSIGELFF
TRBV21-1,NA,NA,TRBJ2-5,TGTGCCAGCAGCAGACCGGGACAGGGCCCCGCGTTATATTCTAACCAAGAGACCCAGTACTTC,CASSRPGQGPALYSNQETQYF
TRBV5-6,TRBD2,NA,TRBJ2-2,TGTGCCAGCAGCTCCTTAGCGGGGGGCCGACTCTTCGGGGAGCTGTTTTTT,CASSSLAGGRLFGELFF
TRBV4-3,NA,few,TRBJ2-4,TGCGCCAGCAGCCAAGAACGGGATCCTAGGAGGAACATTCAGTACTTC,CASSQERDPRRNIQYF
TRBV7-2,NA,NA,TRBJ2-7,TGTGCCAGCAGCTTAGGGGGACACGGCTACGAGCAGTACTTC,CASSLGGHGYEQYF
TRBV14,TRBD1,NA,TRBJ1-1,TGTGCCAGCAGCCCCCAAGGGGGCCACACTGAAGCTTTCTTT,CASSPQGGHTEAFF
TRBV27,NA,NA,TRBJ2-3,TGTGCCAGCATTCCCACCCGGGGGGCATTCACAGATACGCAGTATTTT,CASIPTRGAFTDTQYF
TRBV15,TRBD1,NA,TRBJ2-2,TGTGCCACCAGCAGAGATGCGGCAGGGGGGAACACCGGGGAGCTGTTTTTT,CATSRDAAGGNTGELFF
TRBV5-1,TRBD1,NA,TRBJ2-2,TGCGCCAGCAGCTTGGAGACAGGGCCCGGCACCGGGGAGCTGTTTTTT,CASSLETGPGTGELFF
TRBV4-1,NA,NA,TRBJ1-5,TGCGCCAGCAGCCAAGGGGGGGGCAAGGTTGATCAGCCCCAGCATTTT,CASSQGGGKVDQPQHF
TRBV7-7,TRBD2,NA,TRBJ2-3,TGTGCTAGCAGCGCCACTAGCGGGGGAACAGATACGCAGTATTTT,CASSATSGGTDTQYF
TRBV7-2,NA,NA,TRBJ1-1,TGTGCCAGCAGCCTATCCCAGGGTGGCATGAACACTGAAGCCTTCTTT,CASSLSQGGMNTEAFF